Listed below are T cell receptor beta chains from one sample, sequenced in a study of blood T cell repertoires in COVID-19. Sequencing was performed with immunoSEQ multiplex PCR; in TCRdb, only in-frame clones are kept and a portion is missing. This sample yields about 260,000 clones, of which around 90% are seen a single time; approximately 0.7% belongs to the top ten. The specimen sequenced was peripheral blood. The receptors were gathered from a human donor in a cohort sampled during active COVID-19. The CDR3 runs from the conserved cysteine through the conserved F or W. Fields, in order: V gene, J gene, clone size, D gene, CDR3 protein, CDR3 DNA. A D gene is named only where the DNA matches it firmly. The size of a clone is reported for some rows only, either as once, few or many, or as a class for expanded clones.

TRBV4-3	TRBJ1-4	-	-	CASSQDSATNEKLFF	TGCGCCAGCAGCCAAGATTCAGCAACTAATGAAAAACTGTTTTTT
TRBV21-1	TRBJ2-7	-	-	CASSNFVLLPYEQYF	TGTGCCAGCAGCAACTTCGTACTCCTCCCCTACGAGCAGTACTTC
TRBV7-2	TRBJ2-3	-	TRBD2	CASSLDLAGVGTDTQYF	TGTGCCAGCAGCTTAGACCTAGCGGGGGTTGGGACAGATACGCAGTATTTT
TRBV28	TRBJ2-2	-	TRBD1	CASSSGGQGGAGELFF	TGTGCCAGCAGTTCGGGGGGACAGGGCGGTGCCGGGGAGCTGTTTTTT
TRBV5-1	TRBJ1-2	few	-	CASSLSGNYGYTF	TGCGCCAGCAGCTTATCCGGTAACTATGGCTACACCTTC
TRBV6-2/TRBV6-3	TRBJ2-3	-	-	CASSYSARTQYF	TGTGCCAGCAGTTACTCGGCACGTACGCAGTATTTT
TRBV12-3/TRBV12-4	TRBJ2-7	-	-	CASSSPGQGEQYF	TGTGCCAGCAGTTCCCCAGGGCAGGGCGAGCAGTACTTC
TRBV4-3	TRBJ2-7	-	TRBD2	CASSPHSGRAYEQYF	TGCGCCAGCAGCCCCCACAGCGGGAGGGCCTACGAGCAGTACTTC
TRBV6-6	TRBJ2-7	-	-	CASSSDRSSYEQYF	TGTGCCAGCAGTTCGGACAGAAGCTCCTACGAGCAGTACTTC
TRBV6-5	TRBJ1-6	-	-	CASSYSERNSPLHF	TGTGCCAGCAGTTACTCTGAACGGAATTCACCCCTCCACTTT
TRBV6-5	TRBJ2-7	-	TRBD2	CASRSGLAGAYEQYF	TGTGCCAGCAGGTCAGGACTAGCGGGAGCCTACGAGCAGTACTTC
TRBV27	TRBJ1-1	-	TRBD1	CASSPSVGQMNTEAFF	TGTGCCAGCAGTCCCTCCGTGGGACAGATGAACACTGAAGCTTTCTTT
TRBV24-1	TRBJ2-1	-	TRBD1	CATSDPRRGQVYNEQFF	TGTGCCACCAGTGATCCTCGCAGGGGGCAGGTATACAATGAGCAGTTCTTC
TRBV27	TRBJ2-7	once	-	CASCVGLGAGEQYF	TGTGCCAGCTGCGTCGGACTCGGCGCAGGCGAGCAGTACTTC
TRBV4-3	TRBJ2-7	-	TRBD1	CASSRSRTGGGEQYF	TGCGCCAGCAGCCGGAGCAGGACAGGGGGTGGGGAGCAGTACTTC
TRBV11-2	TRBJ1-2	-	TRBD1	CASSLAIPGQGSGGYTF	TGTGCCAGCAGCCTAGCGATCCCGGGACAGGGAAGTGGAGGCTACACCTTC
TRBV19	TRBJ1-2	-	-	CATEGGGNYGYTF	TGTGCCACTGAGGGTGGGGGGAACTATGGCTACACCTTC
TRBV7-2	TRBJ2-6	-	-	CASRGAGGANVLTF	TGTGCCAGCAGGGGGGCAGGAGGGGCCAACGTCCTGACTTTC
TRBV4-3	TRBJ1-1	-	-	CASSQDRGLGNTEAFF	TGCGCCAGCAGCCAAGATCGGGGTCTAGGGAACACTGAAGCTTTCTTT
TRBV9	TRBJ2-7	-	-	CASSVSGPDYEQYF	TGTGCCAGCAGCGTGTCTGGCCCCGACTACGAGCAGTACTTC
TRBV4-2	TRBJ1-1	-	TRBD1	CASSVGTGTRGTEAFF	TGTGCCAGCAGCGTAGGGACAGGGACTAGGGGCACTGAAGCTTTCTTT
TRBV6-6	TRBJ1-3	-	-	CASSTHGGRRNTIYF	TGTGCCAGCAGTACCCATGGGGGCCGCAGAAACACCATATATTTT
TRBV10-3	TRBJ2-7	-	TRBD1	CAIGQGARASYEQYF	TGTGCCATCGGACAGGGGGCCCGGGCCTCCTACGAGCAGTACTTC
TRBV4-3	TRBJ2-3	-	TRBD2	CASSYRSRAGGPSFADTQYF	TGCGCCAGCAGCTATAGGTCGCGAGCGGGAGGGCCGTCATTCGCAGATACGCAGTATTTT
TRBV7-2	TRBJ1-2	-	-	CASSLVAGQANYGYTF	TGTGCCAGCAGCTTAGTCGCAGGCCAAGCTAACTATGGCTACACCTTC
TRBV5-4	TRBJ1-1	-	-	CASSLAGRRDTEAFF	TGTGCCAGCAGCTTGGCTGGTCGGAGGGACACTGAAGCTTTCTTT
TRBV24-1	TRBJ1-2	-	TRBD1	CATSDPDRIYGYTF	TGTGCCACCAGTGATCCGGACAGGATCTATGGCTACACCTTC
TRBV6-6	TRBJ2-7	-	-	CASSYPDRESGQYF	TGTGCCAGCAGTTACCCGGACCGCGAGAGCGGGCAGTACTTC
TRBV7-9	TRBJ2-7	-	-	CASSLLSVAYEQYF	TGTGCCAGCAGCTTATTGTCAGTTGCCTACGAGCAGTACTTC
TRBV10-3	TRBJ2-7	-	-	CASHPGYGDEQYF	TGTGCCAGCCATCCAGGGTATGGGGACGAGCAGTACTTC
TRBV11-2	TRBJ2-2	once	-	CASSFQGDTGELFF	TGTGCCAGCAGCTTCCAGGGCGACACCGGGGAGCTGTTTTTT
TRBV4-1	TRBJ2-7	-	-	CASSQVGVRSINYEQYF	TGCGCCAGCAGCCAGGTGGGAGTCCGGAGTATCAACTACGAGCAGTACTTC
TRBV7-9	TRBJ2-7	-	-	CASTFEGLHYEQYF	TGTGCCAGCACGTTTGAGGGACTGCACTACGAGCAGTACTTC
TRBV19	TRBJ1-5	few	-	CASNTDRSLPQHF	TGTGCCAGTAATACGGACAGATCCCTCCCCCAGCATTTT
TRBV6-2/TRBV6-3	TRBJ2-2	-	TRBD2	CASSSPGLARWADTGELFF	TGTGCCAGCAGCTCTCCCGGACTAGCTCGCTGGGCTGACACCGGGGAGCTGTTTTTT
TRBV10-3	TRBJ2-3	-	-	CAISEGAGSTDTQYF	TGTGCCATCAGTGAAGGGGCAGGGTCCACAGATACGCAGTATTTT
TRBV10-3	TRBJ2-7	-	-	CAISESILETGKHEQYF	TGTGCCATCAGTGAGTCGATTTTGGAGACAGGTAAACACGAGCAGTACTTC
TRBV27	TRBJ2-1	once	-	CASSVRFRGSYNEQFF	TGTGCCAGCAGTGTGCGATTCCGGGGCTCCTACAATGAGCAGTTCTTC
TRBV2	TRBJ2-7	once	-	CASSSRSSRYEQYF	TGTGCCAGCAGTTCCCGCAGTTCCCGCTACGAGCAGTACTTC
TRBV30	TRBJ1-1	few	-	CAWSVAGWTEAFF	TGTGCCTGGAGTGTGGCGGGATGGACTGAAGCTTTCTTT
TRBV27	TRBJ2-7	-	-	CASSKAFSYEQYF	TGTGCCAGCAGTAAAGCCTTCTCCTACGAGCAGTACTTC
TRBV3-1/TRBV3-2	TRBJ2-7	-	-	CASSQASTGSVGYF	TGTGCCAGCAGCCAAGCCTCGACAGGTTCGGTAGGGTACTTC
TRBV6-2/TRBV6-3	TRBJ1-5	once	TRBD1	CASSYRPVGQGAWSNQPQHF	TGTGCCAGCAGTTACCGTCCGGTGGGACAGGGGGCCTGGAGCAATCAGCCCCAGCATTTT
TRBV27	TRBJ1-2	-	-	CASGMSPRNYGYTF	TGTGCCAGCGGAATGTCACCGAGGAACTATGGCTACACCTTC
TRBV18	TRBJ1-5	few	-	CASSPEVNQPQHF	TGTGCCAGCTCACCAGAGGTAAATCAGCCCCAGCATTTT
TRBV24-1	TRBJ1-1	-	-	CATSGMNAGYETEAFF	TGTGCCACCAGTGGCATGAACGCGGGGTACGAAACTGAAGCTTTCTTT
TRBV20-1	TRBJ1-6	-	-	CSASPIYNSPLHF	TGCAGTGCTAGTCCAATCTATAATTCACCCCTCCACTTT
TRBV4-1	TRBJ1-3	few	-	CASSQERGAGNTIYF	TGCGCCAGCAGCCAAGAGCGGGGGGCTGGAAACACCATATATTTT
TRBV27	TRBJ2-7	-	TRBD1	CASSPTGTGLLFSYEQYF	TGTGCCAGCAGTCCTACTGGGACAGGGTTATTATTCTCCTACGAGCAGTACTTC
TRBV4-3	TRBJ2-1	-	TRBD2	CASSQEGLAGVDNEQFF	TGCGCCAGCAGCCAAGAGGGACTAGCGGGGGTTGACAATGAGCAGTTCTTC
TRBV27	TRBJ1-1	-	-	CAATSPGGTEAFF	TGTGCCGCAACCTCTCCCGGGGGCACTGAAGCTTTCTTT
TRBV12-3/TRBV12-4	TRBJ1-4	many	-	CASRHVHTEKLFF	TGTGCCAGCAGACACGTACACACCGAAAAACTGTTTTTT
TRBV4-3	TRBJ1-5	-	-	CASSYREMEPQHF	TGCGCCAGCAGTTACAGGGAAATGGAGCCCCAGCATTTT
TRBV20-1	TRBJ1-2	-	-	CSAQNGYTF	TGCAGTGCTCAGAATGGCTACACCTTC
TRBV6-2/TRBV6-3	TRBJ1-1	-	-	CASSFSTGNTEAFF	TGTGCCAGCAGTTTTTCAACGGGGAACACTGAAGCTTTCTTT
TRBV4-1	TRBJ1-2	-	-	CASSQGSQTIFYGNYGYTF	TGCGCCAGCAGCCAAGGGTCACAGACGATCTTCTATGGAAACTATGGCTACACCTTC
TRBV28	TRBJ2-7	-	TRBD1	CASSPDRGRGLKYEQYF	TGTGCCAGCAGTCCGGACAGGGGGCGCGGACTCAAATACGAGCAGTACTTC
TRBV4-1	TRBJ1-3	-	-	CASSQGPQGSHNRNTIYF	TGCGCCAGCAGCCAGGGCCCCCAGGGGAGCCATAATCGAAACACCATATATTTT
TRBV7-6	TRBJ2-7	-	TRBD2	CASSSSMGLATPDGQYF	TGTGCCAGCAGCTCCAGCATGGGACTAGCGACCCCGGACGGGCAGTACTTC
TRBV27	TRBJ2-7	-	-	CASSLDVGRSSYEQYF	TGTGCCAGCAGTTTAGACGTGGGGCGGTCATCCTACGAGCAGTACTTC